These 15 T cell receptor beta chains were sequenced from one sample in a study of identifying expanded T cells in peripheral blood. Produced via immunoSEQ multiplex PCR; TCRdb's table is partial and in-frame only. This sample has more than 75,000 clones; around nine tenths occur once, and the top ten carry roughly 3.8%. The sequencing sample was made of blood. These TCRs come from a person aged 18 to 75 in good health.

The J gene is TRBJ2-5, the V gene TRBV5-1, with 10 bases fitting TRBD1. This CDR3 contains 14 residues. Germline values: CDR1 SGHRS, CDR2 YFSETQ. The V gene end was trimmed by 5 bases and the J gene end by 1 base; junction bases not matched to a gene: 2. CDR3 sequence: CASRRQGAQETQYF. CDR3 coding DNA: TGCGCCAGCAGACGACAGGGGGCCCAAGAGACCCAGTACTTC. Full variable domain (missing parts from reference TRBV5-1 and TRBJ2-5): KAGVTQTPRYLIKTRGQQVTLSCSPISGHRSVSWYQQTPGQGLQFLFEYFSETQRNKGNFPGRFSGRQFSNSRSEMNVSTLELGDSALYLCASRRQGAQETQYFGPGTRLLVL.

J is TRBJ1-4 and V is TRBV28; TRBD1 is a possible D gene (5 bases). The CDR3 contains 15 residues. The germline V gene encodes CDR1 MDHEN and CDR2 SYDVKM. Trimming shortened V by 5 bases and J by 5 bases, and 15 bases separated the two germline ends. CDR3 sequence: CASSPRMGENEKLFF. CDR3 in DNA: TGTGCCAGCAGTCCCAGGATGGGGGAAAATGAAAAACTGTTTTTT. Full variable domain (outside the CDR3, taken from reference TRBV28 and TRBJ1-4): DVKVTQSSRYLVKRTGEKVFLECVQDMDHENMFWYRQDPGLGLRLIYFSYDVKMKEKGDIPEGYSVSREKKERFSLILESASTNQTSMYLCASSPRMGENEKLFFGSGTQLSVL.

The sample holds a few counts of this clone. The chain joins TRBV28 to TRBJ1-2; 8 nucleotides agree with TRBD1. The V gene end was trimmed by 10 bases and the J gene end by 2 bases; junction bases not matched to a gene: 3. CDR3 length: 12 residues. The germline V gene encodes CDR1 MDHEN and CDR2 SYDVKM. The CDR3 reads CATTGENYGYTF. The CDR3 DNA reads TGTGCCACGACAGGGGAGAACTATGGCTACACCTTC.

The rearrangement uses TRBV28 and TRBJ1-1; D not certain. The CDR3 covers 14 residues. Trimming took 2 bases from V and 2 from J, leaving 9 bases between them. Germline assignment: CDR1 MDHEN and CDR2 SYDVKM. This chain's CDR3 is CASSLLVSNTEAFF. Here the CDR3 DNA reads TGTGCCAGCAGTTTACTAGTGTCAAACACTGAAGCTTTCTTT.

The V gene is TRBV5-1, the J gene TRBJ1-5; D not resolved. The germline V and J ends were trimmed by 0 bases and 5 bases, with 9 bases remaining between them. CDR3 size: 14 residues. The germline V gene encodes CDR1 SGHRS and CDR2 YFSETQ. The CDR3 nucleotides read TGCGCCAGCAGCTTGGACGGGCAGTATCAGCCCCAGCATTTT. Translation gives CASSLDGQYQPQHF.

The chain employs TRBV19 and TRBJ1-2; a weak D match, TRBD1 (6 bases). Germline lookup yields CDR1 LNHDA and CDR2 SQIVND (reference sequence). The CDR3 totals 16 residues. The V end was cut by 9 bases, the J end by 1 base, with 21 bases between. The CDR3 DNA reads as TGTGCCAGCCGACAGGCAGGGGACCCCTTTAACTATGGCTACACCTTC. Translating gives CASRQAGDPFNYGYTF.

This chain links TRBV9 with TRBJ2-3; D unresolved. V lost 1 base to trimming and J lost 2 bases, with 8 bases between them. Germline loops: CDR1 SGDLS, CDR2 YYNGEE. The length of the CDR3 is 14 residues. CDR3 sequence reads: CASSVSSSTDTQYF. Written as DNA, the CDR3 is TGTGCCAGCAGCGTATCCAGTTCCACAGATACGCAGTATTTT.

The chain employs TRBV7-2 and TRBJ2-1; 8 bases are a match to TRBD2. The CDR3 has 15 residues. After removal of 0 bases from V and 7 bases from J, the junction contained 5 bases not matched to a gene. Germline CDR1 and CDR2: SGHTA and FQGNSA. CDR3 protein: CASSLAAGVANEQFF. The CDR3 bases are TGTGCCAGCAGCTTAGCAGCGGGAGTGGCTAATGAGCAGTTCTTC.

The rearrangement uses TRBV7-2 and TRBJ2-7; 10 bases map to TRBD1. V dropped 4 bases and J dropped 0; count of bases not matched to a gene: 9. This CDR3 is built from 17 residues. CDR1 and CDR2 from the germline V gene are SGHTA and FQGNSA. The CDR3: CASSSRDRGVLSYEQYF. Written as DNA, the CDR3 is TGTGCCAGCAGCTCGCGGGACAGGGGCGTACTCTCCTACGAGCAGTACTTC.

The CDR3 region is CASSEAGQIADTQYF. DNA for the CDR3: TGTGCCAGCAGTGAGGCGGGACAGATAGCAGATACGCAGTATTTT. This chain joins TRBV2 and TRBJ2-3; D may be TRBD1 (7 bases). V lost 3 bases, J lost 4 bases, and 14 bases lay in between. Germline V gene data show CDR1 as SNHLY and CDR2 as FYNNEI. The CDR3 is 15 residues long.

The chain carries TRBV4-1 and TRBJ1-5; possibly TRBD1 for D (6 bases). CDR1 MGHRA and CDR2 YSYEKL come from the germline V gene. Trimming removed 4 bases from V and 2 bases from J, with 15 bases in between. The CDR3 sequence is 16 residues long. This chain's CDR3 is CASSPRGREGNQPQHF. The CDR3, as DNA: TGCGCCAGCAGCCCTCGGGGGCGCGAGGGCAATCAGCCCCAGCATTTT.

This chain uses TRBV28 with TRBJ2-2; D is unresolved. V was trimmed by 6 bases and J by 0 bases, leaving 5 bases between them. This CDR3 is 13 amino acids long. Germline assignment: CDR1 MDHEN and CDR2 SYDVKM. Here the CDR3 reads CASRQTNTGELFF. The CDR3, as DNA: TGTGCCAGCAGGCAAACGAACACCGGGGAGCTGTTTTTT.

The chain is built from TRBV9 and TRBJ2-7, with TRBD1 matching over 7 bases. The V segment lost 4 bases and the J segment 3 bases; nucleotides outside the gene matches: 7. CDR3 length equals 14 residues. CDR1 is SGDLS, CDR2 YYNGEE, per germline. The CDR3 loop is CASSPPGQIYEQYF. Here the CDR3 DNA reads TGTGCCAGCAGCCCCCCGGGACAGATCTACGAGCAGTACTTC.

The J gene is TRBJ2-7, the V gene TRBV5-1, with 9 bases fitting TRBD2. Germline V gene lookup returns CDR1 SGHRS and CDR2 YFSETQ. The CDR3 is made up of 17 amino acids. With 3 bases clipped from V and 4 bases from J, the junction kept 14 bases outside the gene matches. Here the CDR3 reads CASSSGGILAGKYEQYF. The CDR3 DNA follows: TGCGCCAGCAGCTCAGGGGGAATACTAGCGGGTAAATACGAGCAGTACTTC.

V is TRBV5-4 and J is TRBJ2-1, with TRBD2 matching over 12 bases. Germline CDR1 SGHNT, CDR2 YYREEE (reference sequence). This CDR3 is built from 15 residues. V lost 0 bases and J lost 10; bases outside the gene matches: 5. This chain's CDR3 is CASSLGLAGVGEQFF. CDR3 nucleotides: TGTGCCAGCAGCTTGGGACTAGCGGGGGTGGGGGAGCAGTTCTTC.